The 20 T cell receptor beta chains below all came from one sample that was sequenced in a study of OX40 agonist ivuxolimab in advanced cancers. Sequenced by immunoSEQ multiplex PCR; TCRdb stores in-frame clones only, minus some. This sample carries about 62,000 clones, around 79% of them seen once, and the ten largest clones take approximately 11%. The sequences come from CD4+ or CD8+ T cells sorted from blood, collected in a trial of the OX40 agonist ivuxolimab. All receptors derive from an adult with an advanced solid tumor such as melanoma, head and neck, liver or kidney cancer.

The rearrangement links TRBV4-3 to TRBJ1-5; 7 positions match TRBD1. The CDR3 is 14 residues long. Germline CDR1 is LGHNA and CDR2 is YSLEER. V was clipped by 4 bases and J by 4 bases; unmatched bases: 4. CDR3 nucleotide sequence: TGCGCCAGCAGCCGAGACAGGGCGAATCAGCCCCAGCATTTT. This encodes CASSRDRANQPQHF.

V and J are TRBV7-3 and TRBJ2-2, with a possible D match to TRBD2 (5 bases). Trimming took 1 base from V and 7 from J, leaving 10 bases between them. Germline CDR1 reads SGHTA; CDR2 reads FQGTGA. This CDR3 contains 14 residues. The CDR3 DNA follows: TGTGCCAGCAGCTTAAGTCCTCGGGACGGGGAGCTGTTTTTT. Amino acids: CASSLSPRDGELFF. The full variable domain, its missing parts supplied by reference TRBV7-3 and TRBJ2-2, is GAGVSQTPSNKVTEKGKYVELRCDPISGHTALYWYRQSLGQGPEFLIYFQGTGAADDSGLPNDRFFAVRPEGSVSTLKIQRTERGDSAVYLCASSLSPRDGELFFGEGSRLTVL.

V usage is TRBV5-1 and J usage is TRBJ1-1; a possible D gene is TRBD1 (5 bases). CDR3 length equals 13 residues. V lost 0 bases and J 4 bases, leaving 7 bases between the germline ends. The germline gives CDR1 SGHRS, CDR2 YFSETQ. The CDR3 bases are TGCGCCAGCAGCTTGGGAAGGGGCACTGAAGCTTTCTTT. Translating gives CASSLGRGTEAFF. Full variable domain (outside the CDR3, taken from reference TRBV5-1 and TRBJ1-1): KAGVTQTPRYLIKTRGQQVTLSCSPISGHRSVSWYQQTPGQGLQFLFEYFSETQRNKGNFPGRFSGRQFSNSRSEMNVSTLELGDSALYLCASSLGRGTEAFFGQGTRLTVV.

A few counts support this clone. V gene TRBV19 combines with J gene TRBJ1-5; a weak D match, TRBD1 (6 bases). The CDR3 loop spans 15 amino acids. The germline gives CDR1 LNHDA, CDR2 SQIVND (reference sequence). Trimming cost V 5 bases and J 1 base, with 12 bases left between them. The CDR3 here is CASSVTGLSNQPQHF. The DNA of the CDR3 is TGTGCCAGTAGTGTGACAGGCTTAAGCAATCAGCCCCAGCATTTT. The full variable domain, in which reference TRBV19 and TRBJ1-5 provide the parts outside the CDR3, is DGGITQSPKYLFRKEGQNVTLSCEQNLNHDAMYWYRQDPGQGLRLIYYSQIVNDFQKGDIAEGYSVSREKKESFPLTVTSAQKNPTAFYLCASSVTGLSNQPQHFGDGTRLSIL.

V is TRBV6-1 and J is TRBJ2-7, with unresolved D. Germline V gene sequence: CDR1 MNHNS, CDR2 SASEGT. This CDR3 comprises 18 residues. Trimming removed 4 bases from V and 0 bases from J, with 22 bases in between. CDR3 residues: CASSASAIGSESSYEQYF. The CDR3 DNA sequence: TGTGCCAGCAGTGCTTCGGCGATAGGGTCAGAAAGCTCCTACGAGCAGTACTTC.

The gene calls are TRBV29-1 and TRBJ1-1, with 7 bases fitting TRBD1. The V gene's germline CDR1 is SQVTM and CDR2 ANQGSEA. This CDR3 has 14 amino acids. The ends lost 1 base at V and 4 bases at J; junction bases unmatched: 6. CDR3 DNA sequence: TGCAGCGTTGAAGGACAGGGAGGGGGCACTGAAGCTTTCTTT. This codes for CSVEGQGGGTEAFF.

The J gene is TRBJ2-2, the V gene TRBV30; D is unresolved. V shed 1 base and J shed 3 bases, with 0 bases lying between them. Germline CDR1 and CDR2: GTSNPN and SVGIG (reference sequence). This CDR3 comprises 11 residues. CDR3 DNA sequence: TGTGCCTGGAGTGACACCGGGGAGCTGTTTTTT. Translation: CAWSDTGELFF. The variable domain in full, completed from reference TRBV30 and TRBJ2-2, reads SQTIHQWPATLVQPVGSPLSLECTVEGTSNPNLYWYRQAAGRGLQLLFYSVGIGQISSEVPQNLSASRPQDRQFILSSKKLLLSDSGFYLCAWSDTGELFFGEGSRLTVL.

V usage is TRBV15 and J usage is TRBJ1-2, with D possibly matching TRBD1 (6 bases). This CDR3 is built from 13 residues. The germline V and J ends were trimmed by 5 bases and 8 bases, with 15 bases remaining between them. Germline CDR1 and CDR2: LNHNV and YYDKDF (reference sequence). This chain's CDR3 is CATSGGTPPGYTF. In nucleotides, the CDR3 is TGTGCCACCAGCGGTGGGACACCACCCGGCTACACCTTC.

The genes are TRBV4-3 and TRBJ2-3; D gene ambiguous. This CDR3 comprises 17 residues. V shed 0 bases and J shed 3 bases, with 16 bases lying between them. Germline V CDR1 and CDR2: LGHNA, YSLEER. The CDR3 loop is CASSQDMSVSATDTQYF. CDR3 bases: TGCGCCAGCAGCCAAGATATGTCCGTGTCGGCAACAGATACGCAGTATTTT.

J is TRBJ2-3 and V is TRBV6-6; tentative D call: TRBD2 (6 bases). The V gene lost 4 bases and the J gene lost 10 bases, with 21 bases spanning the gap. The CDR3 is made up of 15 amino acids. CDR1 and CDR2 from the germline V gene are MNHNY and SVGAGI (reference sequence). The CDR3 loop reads CASSSTQVTSAAQYF. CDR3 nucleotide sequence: TGTGCCAGCAGTTCCACCCAAGTGACTAGTGCCGCGCAGTATTTT.

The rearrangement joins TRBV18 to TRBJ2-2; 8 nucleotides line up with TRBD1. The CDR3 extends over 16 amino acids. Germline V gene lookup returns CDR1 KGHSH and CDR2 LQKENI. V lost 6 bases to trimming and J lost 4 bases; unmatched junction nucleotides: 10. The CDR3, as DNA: TGTGCCAGCTCTCAGAAACTCACAGGGGGCACCGGGGAGCTGTTTTTT. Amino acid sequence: CASSQKLTGGTGELFF.

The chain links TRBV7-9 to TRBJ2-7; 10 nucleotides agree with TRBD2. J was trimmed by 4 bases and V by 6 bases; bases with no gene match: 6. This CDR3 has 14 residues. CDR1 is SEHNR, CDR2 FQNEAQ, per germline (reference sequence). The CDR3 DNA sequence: TGTGCCAGCAGTGAAGCGGGAGGGGTATACGAGCAGTACTTC. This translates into CASSEAGGVYEQYF.

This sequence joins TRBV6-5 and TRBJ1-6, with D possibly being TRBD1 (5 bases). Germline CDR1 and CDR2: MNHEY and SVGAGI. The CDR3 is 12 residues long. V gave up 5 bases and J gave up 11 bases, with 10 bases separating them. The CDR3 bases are TGTGCCAGCAGTCTGGGGGGGACACCCCTCCACTTT. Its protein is CASSLGGTPLHF.

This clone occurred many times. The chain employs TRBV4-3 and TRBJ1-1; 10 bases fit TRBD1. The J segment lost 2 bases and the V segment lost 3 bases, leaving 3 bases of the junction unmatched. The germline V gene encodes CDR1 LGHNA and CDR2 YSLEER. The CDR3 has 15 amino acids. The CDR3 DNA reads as TGCGCCAGCAGCCAGGGACAGGGGACAAACACTGAAGCTTTCTTT. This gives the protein CASSQGQGTNTEAFF.

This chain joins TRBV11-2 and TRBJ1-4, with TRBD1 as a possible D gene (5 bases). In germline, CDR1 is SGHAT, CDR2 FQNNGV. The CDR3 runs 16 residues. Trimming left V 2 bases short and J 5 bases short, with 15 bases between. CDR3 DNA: TGTGCCAGCAGCTTATGGGGCCCTACGGGAAATGAAAAACTGTTTTTT. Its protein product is CASSLWGPTGNEKLFF.

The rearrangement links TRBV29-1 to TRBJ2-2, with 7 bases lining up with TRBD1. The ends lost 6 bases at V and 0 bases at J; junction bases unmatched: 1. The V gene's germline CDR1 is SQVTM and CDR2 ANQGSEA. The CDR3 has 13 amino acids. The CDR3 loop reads CSVGTANTGELFF. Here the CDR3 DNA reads TGCAGCGTGGGGACAGCGAACACCGGGGAGCTGTTTTTT.

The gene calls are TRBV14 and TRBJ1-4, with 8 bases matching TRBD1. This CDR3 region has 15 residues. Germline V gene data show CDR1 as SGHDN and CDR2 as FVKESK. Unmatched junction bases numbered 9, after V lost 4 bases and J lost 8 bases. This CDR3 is CASSPTGTGLEKLFF. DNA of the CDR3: TGTGCCAGCAGCCCAACCGGGACAGGTCTAGAAAAACTGTTTTTT.

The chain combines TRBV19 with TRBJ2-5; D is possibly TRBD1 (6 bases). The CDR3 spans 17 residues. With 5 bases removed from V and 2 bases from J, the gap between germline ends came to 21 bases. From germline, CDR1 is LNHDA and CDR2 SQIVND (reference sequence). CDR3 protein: CASSSGQGTKVQETQYF. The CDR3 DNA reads TGTGCCAGTAGTTCGGGGCAAGGGACAAAAGTACAAGAGACCCAGTACTTC.

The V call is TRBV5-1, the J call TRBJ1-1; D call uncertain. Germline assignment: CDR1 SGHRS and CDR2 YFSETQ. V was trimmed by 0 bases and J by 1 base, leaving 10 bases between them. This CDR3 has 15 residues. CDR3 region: CASSLEGRTNTEAFF. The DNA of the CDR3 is TGCGCCAGCAGCTTGGAAGGACGGACGAACACTGAAGCTTTCTTT.

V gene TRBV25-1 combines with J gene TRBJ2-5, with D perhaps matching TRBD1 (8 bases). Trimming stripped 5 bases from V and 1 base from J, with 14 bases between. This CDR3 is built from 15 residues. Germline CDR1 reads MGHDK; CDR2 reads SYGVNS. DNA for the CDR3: TGTGCCAGCAGTAAACAGGGGGGGGCCCAAGAGACCCAGTACTTC. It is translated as CASSKQGGAQETQYF.